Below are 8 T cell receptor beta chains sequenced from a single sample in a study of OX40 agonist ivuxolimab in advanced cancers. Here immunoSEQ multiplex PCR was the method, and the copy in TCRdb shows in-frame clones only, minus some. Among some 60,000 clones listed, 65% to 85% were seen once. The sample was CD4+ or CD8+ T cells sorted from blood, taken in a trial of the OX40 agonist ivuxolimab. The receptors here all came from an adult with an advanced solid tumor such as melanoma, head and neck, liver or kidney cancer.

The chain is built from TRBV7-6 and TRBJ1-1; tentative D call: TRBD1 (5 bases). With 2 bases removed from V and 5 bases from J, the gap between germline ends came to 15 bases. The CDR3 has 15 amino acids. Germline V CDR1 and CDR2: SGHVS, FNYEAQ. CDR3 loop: CASSLLAQGWTEAFF. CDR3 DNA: TGTGCCAGCAGCTTATTAGCCCAGGGTTGGACTGAAGCTTTCTTT.

The DNA for the CDR3 is TGTGCCAGCAGCTTACAGGGTGGGAATACGCAGTATTTT. It yields the protein CASSLQGGNTQYF. This chain links TRBV11-3 with TRBJ2-3, with a tentative D call TRBD1 (5 bases). The CDR3 has 13 residues. Germline values: CDR1 SGHNT, CDR2 YENEEA. Trimming shortened V by 2 bases and J by 7 bases, and 10 bases separated the two germline ends.

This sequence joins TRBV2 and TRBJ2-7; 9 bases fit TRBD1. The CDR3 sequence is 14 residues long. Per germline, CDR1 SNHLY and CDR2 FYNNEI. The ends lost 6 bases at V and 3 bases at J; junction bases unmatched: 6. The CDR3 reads CASRMDRGYYEQYV. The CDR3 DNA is TGTGCCAGCAGGATGGACAGGGGTTACTACGAGCAGTACGTC.

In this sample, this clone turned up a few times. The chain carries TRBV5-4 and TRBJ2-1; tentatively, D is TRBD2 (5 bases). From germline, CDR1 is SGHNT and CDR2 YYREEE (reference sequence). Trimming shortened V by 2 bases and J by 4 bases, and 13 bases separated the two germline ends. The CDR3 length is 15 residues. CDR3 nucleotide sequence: TGTGCCAGCAGCTTACCGGGAAATTTGTACAATGAGCAGTTCTTC. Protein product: CASSLPGNLYNEQFF.

This CDR3 is CASSGLAGVAEQFF. CDR3 bases: TGTGCCTCTTCCGGACTAGCGGGAGTCGCTGAGCAGTTCTTC. The genes are TRBV30 and TRBJ2-1; TRBD2 aligns across 13 bases. This CDR3 spans 14 amino acids. Trimming at V came to 7 bases and at J to 9 bases, leaving 9 bases not matched to a gene. Germline V CDR1 and CDR2: GTSNPN, SVGIG (reference sequence).

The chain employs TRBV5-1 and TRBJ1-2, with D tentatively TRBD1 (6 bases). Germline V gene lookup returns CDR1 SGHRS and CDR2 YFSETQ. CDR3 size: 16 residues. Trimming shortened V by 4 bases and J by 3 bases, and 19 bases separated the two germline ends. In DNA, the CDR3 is TGCGCCAGCAGCCAGATAGTACAGGGTTTCGACTATGGCTACACCTTC. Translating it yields CASSQIVQGFDYGYTF.

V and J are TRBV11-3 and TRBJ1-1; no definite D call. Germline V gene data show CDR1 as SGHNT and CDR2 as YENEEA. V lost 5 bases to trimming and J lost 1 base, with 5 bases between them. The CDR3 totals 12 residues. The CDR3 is CASSPPNTEAFF. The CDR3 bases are TGTGCCAGCAGCCCACCGAACACTGAAGCTTTCTTT.

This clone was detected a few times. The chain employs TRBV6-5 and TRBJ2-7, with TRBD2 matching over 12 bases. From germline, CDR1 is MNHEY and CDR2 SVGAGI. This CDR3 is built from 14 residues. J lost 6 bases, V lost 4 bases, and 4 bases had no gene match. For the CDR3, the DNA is TGTGCCAGCAGTTGGACTAGCGGGACCGGCGAGCAGTACTTC. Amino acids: CASSWTSGTGEQYF.